One sample yielded the 19 T cell receptor beta chains listed below, sequenced in a study of graft-versus-host responses after intestinal transplantation. Their target antigens are unknown. Clones were read by immunoSEQ multiplex PCR, and TCRdb kept only the in-frame ones, dropping some. The sample yields 85,000 to 100,000 clones, 85% to 95% seen once. The starting material was unstimulated CD8+ T cells sorted from spleen or lymph node cells, obtained before transplant. Receptors originate from a human donor who was the organ donor for an intestinal transplant.

In this sample, this clone turned up once. This sequence joins TRBV5-5 and TRBJ2-3, with D maybe TRBD2 (5 bases). The length of the CDR3 is 14 residues. V lost 4 bases, J lost 4 bases, and 13 bases lay in between. From germline, CDR1 is SGHKS and CDR2 YYEKEE (reference sequence). The CDR3 protein is CASSKYDGADTQYF. The CDR3 DNA follows: TGTGCCAGCAGCAAATACGACGGGGCAGATACGCAGTATTTT.

The chain joins TRBV11-2 to TRBJ2-5, with 14 bases that match TRBD2. Per the germline V gene, CDR1 is SGHAT and CDR2 is FQNNGV. V lost 4 bases to trimming and J lost 5 bases; unmatched junction nucleotides: 9. The CDR3 sequence is 17 residues long. CDR3 sequence: CASSSPTSGRAGETQYF. The CDR3 coding sequence is TGTGCCAGCAGCTCCCCGACTAGCGGGAGGGCCGGGGAGACCCAGTACTTC.

This clone was recorded once. The chain recombines TRBV27 with TRBJ2-1, with 7 bases fitting TRBD1. Trimming at V came to 5 bases and at J to 4 bases, leaving 11 bases not matched to a gene. Per the germline V gene, CDR1 is MNHEY and CDR2 is SMNVEV (reference sequence). The CDR3 runs 16 residues. CDR3 protein: CASSIQGSYHYNEQFF. The CDR3 DNA reads as TGTGCCAGCAGTATACAGGGGTCATACCATTACAATGAGCAGTTCTTC.

This clone came up once. V is TRBV30 and J is TRBJ2-5; TRBD1 matches 7 bases. V lost 0 bases and J lost 5; bases outside the gene matches: 6. Per germline, CDR1 GTSNPN and CDR2 SVGIG (reference sequence). The CDR3 totals 14 residues. Written as DNA, the CDR3 is TGTGCCTGGAGTGTACGAGGGGGCTGGGAGACCCAGTACTTC. Its translation: CAWSVRGGWETQYF.

The chain carries TRBV2 and TRBJ2-2; 9 bases fit TRBD1. The CDR3 consists of 15 residues. Germline CDR1 and CDR2: SNHLY and FYNNEI. The V segment lost 6 bases and the J segment 2 bases; nucleotides outside the gene matches: 4. CDR3 nucleotides: TGTGCCAGCAGCGGGACAGGGTACAACACCGGGGAGCTGTTTTTT. It yields the protein CASSGTGYNTGELFF.

The genes are TRBV5-4 and TRBJ1-2, with 9 bases matching TRBD1. The ends lost 3 bases at V and 7 bases at J; junction bases unmatched: 10. Germline assignment: CDR1 SGHNT and CDR2 YYREEE (reference sequence). CDR3 length equals 15 residues. The CDR3 reads CASSSAGQGISGYTF. The CDR3 coding sequence is TGTGCCAGCAGCTCGGCGGGACAGGGTATCTCTGGCTACACCTTC.

The rearrangement uses TRBV2 and TRBJ1-1, with D perhaps matching TRBD1 (6 bases). Germline lookup yields CDR1 SNHLY and CDR2 FYNNEI. V lost 3 bases to trimming and J lost 1 base, with 15 bases between them. The CDR3 consists of 16 residues. CDR3 in amino acids: CASSDPRQDPNTEAFF. DNA of the CDR3: TGTGCCAGCAGTGACCCTCGACAGGACCCGAACACTGAAGCTTTCTTT. The full variable domain, rest sourced from reference TRBV2 and TRBJ1-1, is EPEVTQTPSHQVTQMGQEVILRCVPISNHLYFYWYRQILGQKVEFLVSFYNNEISEKSEIFDDQFSVERPDGSNFTLKIRSTKLEDSAMYFCASSDPRQDPNTEAFFGQGTRLTVV.

V is TRBV15 and J is TRBJ1-2, with a possible D match to TRBD1 (5 bases). Germline CDR1 is LNHNV and CDR2 is YYDKDF (reference sequence). V was pared by 5 bases and J by 5 bases, with 15 bases between. The CDR3 is 14 amino acids. The CDR3 coding sequence is TGTGCCACCAGCGCCCCCGGGACTGATTATGGCTACACCTTC. Translated: CATSAPGTDYGYTF.

CDR3 sequence reads: CASSQDPSCGGYTF. As DNA, the CDR3 is TGTGCCAGCAGCCAAGACCCCTCTTGCGGTGGCTACACCTTC. This chain joins TRBV2 and TRBJ1-2; D not resolved. V shed 6 bases and J shed 7 bases, with 18 bases lying between them. Germline V lookup: CDR1 SNHLY, CDR2 FYNNEI. There are 14 residues in the CDR3.

This sequence joins TRBV9 and TRBJ2-3, with D perhaps TRBD2 (6 bases). The V and J ends lost 6 bases and 0 bases respectively, with 17 bases between them. CDR1 is SGDLS, CDR2 YYNGEE, per germline. This CDR3 comprises 16 residues. The CDR3, as DNA: TGTGCCAGCAATCACCGAGCGGGCGAAAGCACAGATACGCAGTATTTT. It yields the protein CASNHRAGESTDTQYF.

J is TRBJ2-1 and V is TRBV7-9; 10 bases are shared with TRBD2. V lost 3 bases to trimming and J lost 8 bases; unmatched junction nucleotides: 19. The CDR3 runs 19 residues. CDR1 is SEHNR, CDR2 FQNEAQ, per germline (reference sequence). CDR3 nucleotides: TGTGCCAGCAGCTTGCCAGAGTCGGCTAGCGGGAGCGTTTGGGATGAGCAGTTCTTC. Protein: CASSLPESASGSVWDEQFF. Using reference TRBV7-9 and TRBJ2-1 for the parts outside the CDR3, the full variable domain is DTGVSQNPRHKITKRGQNVTFRCDPISEHNRLYWYRQTLGQGPEFLTYFQNEAQLEKSRLLSDRFSAERPKGSFSTLEIQRTEQGDSAMYLCASSLPESASGSVWDEQFFGPGTRLTVL.

The sample holds one count of this clone. The chain joins TRBV11-2 to TRBJ2-5; tentative D call: TRBD2 (6 bases). The V gene's germline CDR1 is SGHAT and CDR2 FQNNGV. V lost 1 base and J lost 4, with 10 bases in between. The CDR3 runs to 14 residues. The CDR3 loop reads CASSLGSGPETQYF. The DNA for the CDR3 is TGTGCCAGCAGCTTAGGTAGCGGTCCAGAGACCCAGTACTTC.

This clone was picked up one time. The chain joins TRBV7-9 to TRBJ1-3, with D possibly being TRBD1 (5 bases). Germline lookup yields CDR1 SEHNR and CDR2 FQNEAQ (reference sequence). Trimming removed 3 bases at V and 0 bases at J, with 9 bases between. The CDR3 is made up of 15 amino acids. The CDR3 bases are TGTGCCAGCAGCTTGACAGTAAACTCTGGAAACACCATATATTTT. This translates into CASSLTVNSGNTIYF.

The chain links TRBV19 to TRBJ2-1; TRBD1 is a possible D gene (6 bases). In germline, CDR1 is LNHDA, CDR2 SQIVND (reference sequence). This CDR3 is 16 amino acids long. Trimming took 5 bases from V and 1 from J, leaving 15 bases between them. In DNA form, the CDR3 reads TGTGCCAGTAGTCCTGATCCGGGACATTCCTACAATGAGCAGTTCTTC. As protein: CASSPDPGHSYNEQFF. Full variable domain (missing parts from reference TRBV19 and TRBJ2-1): DGGITQSPKYLFRKEGQNVTLSCEQNLNHDAMYWYRQDPGQGLRLIYYSQIVNDFQKGDIAEGYSVSREKKESFPLTVTSAQKNPTAFYLCASSPDPGHSYNEQFFGPGTRLTVL.

Of note for this clone: The sample carries other DNA sequences with the same CDR3. This chain links TRBV2 with TRBJ1-6; weak D call: TRBD1 (5 bases). V lost 4 bases and J 7 bases, leaving 11 bases between the germline ends. CDR3 length: 14 residues. Germline V lookup: CDR1 SNHLY, CDR2 FYNNEI. CDR3 loop: CASSGTGGNSPLHF. Written as DNA, the CDR3 is TGTGCCAGCAGTGGGACCGGGGGGAATTCACCCCTCCACTTT. The full variable domain, in which reference TRBV2 and TRBJ1-6 provide the parts outside the CDR3, is EPEVTQTPSHQVTQMGQEVILRCVPISNHLYFYWYRQILGQKVEFLVSFYNNEISEKSEIFDDQFSVERPDGSNFTLKIRSTKLEDSAMYFCASSGTGGNSPLHFGNGTRLTVT.

This chain uses TRBV9 with TRBJ2-2, with D perhaps matching TRBD2 (6 bases). The CDR3 is 17 amino acids. The V end lost 0 bases, the J end lost 5 bases, and 17 bases lay between the germline ends. Germline V gene lookup returns CDR1 SGDLS and CDR2 YYNGEE. The CDR3 nucleotides read TGTGCCAGCAGCGTAGACGGCGCCGGGAGCCTAACCGGGGAGCTGTTTTTT. Protein sequence: CASSVDGAGSLTGELFF. The entire variable domain, with the rest obtained from reference TRBV9 and TRBJ2-2, is as follows: DSGVTQTPKHLITATGQRVTLRCSPRSGDLSVYWYQQSLDQGLQFLIQYYNGEERAKGNILERFSAQQFPDLHSELNLSSLELGDSALYFCASSVDGAGSLTGELFFGEGSRLTVL.

The V and J genes are TRBV6-6 and TRBJ2-1, with D perhaps matching TRBD2 (5 bases). V gave up 2 bases and J gave up 1 base, with 6 bases separating them. The CDR3 length is 14 residues. CDR1 is MNHNY, CDR2 SVGAGI, per germline (reference sequence). Here the CDR3 DNA reads TGTGCCAGCAGTTACAGGGAGTCCTACAATGAGCAGTTCTTC. Protein: CASSYRESYNEQFF.

This clone has a handful of counts. V is TRBV5-6 and J is TRBJ1-1; D is uncertain. Germline CDR1 and CDR2: SGHDT and YYEEEE. Deletions cut 1 base from V and 2 bases from J, with 9 bases between. The CDR3 is 14 amino acids. The CDR3, as DNA: TGTGCCAGCAGCTTGTACCCAGTCAACACTGAAGCTTTCTTT. The encoded protein is CASSLYPVNTEAFF. Full variable domain (rest looked up from reference TRBV5-6 and TRBJ1-1): DAGVTQSPTHLIKTRGQQVTLRCSPKSGHDTVSWYQQALGQGPQFIFQYYEEEERQRGNFPDRFSGHQFPNYSSELNVNALLLGDSALYLCASSLYPVNTEAFFGQGTRLTVV.

The chain is built from TRBV25-1 and TRBJ2-1, with TRBD1 identical over 9 bases. The length of the CDR3 is 14 residues. Germline CDR1 reads MGHDK; CDR2 reads SYGVNS. V shed 1 base and J 5 bases; nucleotides not matched to a gene: 0. DNA of the CDR3: TGTGCCAGCAGTGAATGGACAGGGGACAATGAGCAGTTCTTC. Protein sequence: CASSEWTGDNEQFF.